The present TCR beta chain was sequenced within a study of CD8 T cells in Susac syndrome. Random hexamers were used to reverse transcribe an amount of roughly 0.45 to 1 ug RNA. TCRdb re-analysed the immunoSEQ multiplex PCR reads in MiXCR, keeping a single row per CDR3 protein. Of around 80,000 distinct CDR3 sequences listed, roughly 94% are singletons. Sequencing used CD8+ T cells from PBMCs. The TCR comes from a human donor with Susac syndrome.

CDR3 region: CAIKDRVSSNTEAFF. The DNA for the CDR3 is TGTGCCATCAAAGACAGGGTTAGTAGCAACACTGAAGCTTTCTTT. The chain uses TRBV10-3 and TRBJ1-1; 7 nucleotides line up with TRBD1. Unmatched junction bases numbered 10, after V lost 7 bases and J lost 2 bases. The germline gives CDR1 ENHRY, CDR2 SYGVKD. CDR3 length: 15 amino acids.